The clone carrying this TCR beta chain was counted many times. Its antigen is not identified. CDR3 length: 15 residues. Germline V CDR1 and CDR2: SGHAT, FQNNGV. The V gene end was trimmed by 5 bases and the J gene end by 7 bases; junction bases not matched to a gene: 12. This sample was included in a study of early T cells in non-severe SARS-CoV-2 infection. Study in general: Bulk RNA from unsorted whole blood was sequenced; chains were unpaired. Study-level points and caveats: VDJdb matches were skewed toward anti-spike CD8 T cell responses.

The library protocol tagged individual cDNA molecules with unique molecular identifiers. Each CDR3 protein gets one entry after TCRdb re-called the 5' RACE reads with MiXCR. Among some 57,000 distinct CDR3 sequences, over 10% were seen once, and the ten largest hold approximately 4.8%. The clonotype originates from an adult who was a healthcare worker with PCR-confirmed SARS-CoV-2 infection or an uninfected control (not recorded which). The sequencing sample was made of whole blood. This chain uses TRBV11-2 with TRBJ1-1; 8 nucleotides align to TRBD1. In DNA form, the CDR3 reads TGTGCCAGCAGCACTTACAGGGGGAAAGTGGTTGAAGCTTTCTTT. Translating gives CASSTYRGKVVEAFF.